The count of the clone carrying this T cell receptor beta chain is one. CDR3 size: 14 residues. The germline gives CDR1 LNHDA, CDR2 SQIVND (reference sequence). V lost 10 bases to trimming and J lost 4 bases; unmatched junction nucleotides: 7. This sample is drawn from a study of Ad26.COV2.S vaccination and SARS-CoV-2 variants. About the research overall: As a participant in COV1001, the donor was in the Ad26.COV2.S trial arm. By the intramuscular route, Ad26.COV2.S was given once, or twice 56 days apart.

Sequenced by immunoSEQ multiplex PCR; TCRdb stores in-frame clones only, minus some. The data contain 350,000 to 400,000 clones, about nine tenths of them singletons. Treatment in this sample: about 20 received Ad26.COV2.S at low or high dose, single or two shots; about 5 received placebo; per-sample allocation not given. The investigators took samples on day 63 after the first vaccine or placebo injection. An adult of 18-55 years in Boston served as donor. The sequencing here drew on peripheral blood, taken in a trial of Ad26.COV2.S vaccine versus placebo. The V gene is TRBV19, the J gene TRBJ2-3; 11 positions match TRBD2. This receptor was taken from a person aged 18-65 years who received the Ad26.COV2.S COVID-19 vaccine or a placebo. This CDR3 reads CATRLAGTPDTQYF. Written as DNA, the CDR3 is TGTGCCACTCGACTAGCGGGAACCCCAGATACGCAGTATTTT.